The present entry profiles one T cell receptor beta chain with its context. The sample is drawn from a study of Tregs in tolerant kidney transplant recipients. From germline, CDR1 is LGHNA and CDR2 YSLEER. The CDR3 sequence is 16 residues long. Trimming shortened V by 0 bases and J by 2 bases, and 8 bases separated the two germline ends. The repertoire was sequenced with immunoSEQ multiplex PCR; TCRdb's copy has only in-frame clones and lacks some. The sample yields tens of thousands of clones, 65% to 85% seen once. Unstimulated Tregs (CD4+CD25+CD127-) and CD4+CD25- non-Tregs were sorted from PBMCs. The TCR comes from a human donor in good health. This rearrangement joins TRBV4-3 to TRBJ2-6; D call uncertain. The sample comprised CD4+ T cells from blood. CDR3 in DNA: TGCGCCAGCAGCCAAGAAACTCACCCTGGGGCCAACGTCCTGACTTTC. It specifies CASSQETHPGANVLTF.